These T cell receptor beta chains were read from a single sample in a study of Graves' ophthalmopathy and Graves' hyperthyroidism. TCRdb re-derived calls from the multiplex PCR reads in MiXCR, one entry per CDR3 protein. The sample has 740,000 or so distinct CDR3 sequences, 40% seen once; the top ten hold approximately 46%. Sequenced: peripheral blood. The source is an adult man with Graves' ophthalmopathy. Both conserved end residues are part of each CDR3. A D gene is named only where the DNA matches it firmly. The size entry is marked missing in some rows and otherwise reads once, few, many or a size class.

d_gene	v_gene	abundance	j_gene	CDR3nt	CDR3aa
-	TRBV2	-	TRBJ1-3	TGTGCCAGCAGTGAAGCAGGGACACGCGGAAACACCATATATTTT	CASSEAGTRGNTIYF
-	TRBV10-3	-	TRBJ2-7	TGTGCCAGCAGTTACCTTATGGGATACGAGCAGTACTTC	CASSYLMGYEQYF
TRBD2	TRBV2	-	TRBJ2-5	TGTGCCAGCAGTGGGGAGGGTTCTGGGACGTACTTC	CASSGEGSGTYF
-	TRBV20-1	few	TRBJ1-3	TGCAGTGCTAGAACCCCTCGGGGGTCTGGAAACACCATATATTTT	CSARTPRGSGNTIYF
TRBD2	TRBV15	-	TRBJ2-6	TGTGCCACCAGCGCACTAGCGGGGGCCAACGTCCTGACTTTC	CATSALAGANVLTF
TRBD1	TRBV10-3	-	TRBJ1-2	TGTGCCAGCAGCGAGATTGGGGCCAGGGGGCATGGCTACACCTTC	CASSEIGARGHGYTF
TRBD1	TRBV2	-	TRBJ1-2	TGTGCCAGCAGTTCCCATGACAGGGTGGCCTATGGCTACACCTTC	CASSSHDRVAYGYTF
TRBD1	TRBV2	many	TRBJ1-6	TGTGCCGGATGGACAGGGGGGAATTCACCCCTCCACTTT	CAGWTGGNSPLHF
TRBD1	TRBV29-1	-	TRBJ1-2	TGCAGCGTTGATTCAAGGGACAGGGGGCACTATGGCTACACCTTC	CSVDSRDRGHYGYTF
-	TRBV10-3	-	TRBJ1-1	TGTGCCAGCAGTTACCTGGCAGGGAGGACGAACACTGAAGCTTTCTTT	CASSYLAGRTNTEAFF
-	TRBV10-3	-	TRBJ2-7	TGTGCCAGCACCGGGACTTTTCCAGCCTACGAGCAGTACTTC	CASTGTFPAYEQYF
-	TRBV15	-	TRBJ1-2	TGTGCCACCAGCAGAGGGCCTAACTATGGCTACACCTTC	CATSRGPNYGYTF
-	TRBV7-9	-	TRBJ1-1	TGTGCCAGCATCAAATCAATACGGGGGCCCTCTGGGAACACTGAAGCTTTCTTT	CASIKSIRGPSGNTEAFF
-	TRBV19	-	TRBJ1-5	TGTGCCACCCAGGGACTGATCAATCAGCCCCGGCATTTT	CATQGLINQPRHF
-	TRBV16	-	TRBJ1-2	TGTGCCAGCAGCGGGTTGGAGGGGCCCATAGATGGCTACACCTTC	CASSGLEGPIDGYTF
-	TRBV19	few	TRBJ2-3	TGTGCCAGTAGTATGTCGATGAGGAACACAGATACGCAGTATTTT	CASSMSMRNTDTQYF
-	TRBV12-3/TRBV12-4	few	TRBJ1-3	TGTGCCAGCAGCGCCTACGGGGACTCTGGAAACACCATATATTTT	CASSAYGDSGNTIYF
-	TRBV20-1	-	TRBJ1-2	TGCAGTGCTAGAGCGGCGGCAGGGCTACAAGCTAACTATGGCTACACCTTC	CSARAAAGLQANYGYTF
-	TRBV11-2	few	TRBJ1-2	TGTGCCAGCAGCTGGGGACGCGTCAACTATGGCTACACCTTC	CASSWGRVNYGYTF
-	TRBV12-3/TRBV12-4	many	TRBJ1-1	TGTGCCAGCAGTACACAACCAAGGGGGACTGAAGCTTTCTTT	CASSTQPRGTEAFF
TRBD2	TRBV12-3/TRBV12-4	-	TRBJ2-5	TGTACCAGTAGCCCGGGCCGGGAGGTTGGGACCCAGTACTTC	CTSSPGREVGTQYF
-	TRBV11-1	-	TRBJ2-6	TGTGCCAGCAGCCGAGACTTCCCCCTGCGCTCTGGGGCCAACGTCCCGACTTTC	CASSRDFPLRSGANVPTF
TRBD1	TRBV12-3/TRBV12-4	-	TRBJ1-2	TGTGCCAGCAGCAAACAAGGGACAGCAGGTGGCTACACCTTC	CASSKQGTAGGYTF
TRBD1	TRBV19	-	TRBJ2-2	TGTGCCAGTAGTATTGGGGGGACAGGGGGCACCGGGGAGCTGTTTTTT	CASSIGGTGGTGELFF
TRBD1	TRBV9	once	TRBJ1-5	TGTGCCAGCAGCGTAGTCGATCGAGACAGGGGGCGAGGGGAACCTTATAGCAATCAGCCCCAGCATTTT	CASSVVDRDRGRGEPYSNQPQHF
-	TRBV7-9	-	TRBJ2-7	TGTGCCAGCACCCCAGGGGTACAGTCTGGTCACGAGCAGTACTTC	CASTPGVQSGHEQYF
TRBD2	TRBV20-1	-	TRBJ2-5	TGCAGTGCTAGAGCCGGGGGGGCCGGTCGGGAGACCCAGTACTTC	CSARAGGAGRETQYF
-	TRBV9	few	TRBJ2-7	TGTGCCAGCAGCTCGACCCTAGGGGGCTACGAGCAGTACTTC	CASSSTLGGYEQYF
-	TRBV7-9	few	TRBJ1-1	TGTGCCAGCAGCTCTGAGGGGGGCGCGAACACTGAAGCTTTCTTT	CASSSEGGANTEAFF
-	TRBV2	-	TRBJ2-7	TGTGCCAGCAGTTACCCGGGCTCACGTAACTACGAGCAGTACTTC	CASSYPGSRNYEQYF
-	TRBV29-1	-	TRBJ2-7	TGCAGCTTCACACACTCCTACGAGCAGTACTTC	CSFTHSYEQYF
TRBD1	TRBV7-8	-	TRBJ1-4	TGTGCCAGCAGTGGGACAGCGATAGAAAAACTGTTTTTT	CASSGTAIEKLFF
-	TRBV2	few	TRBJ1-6	TGTGCCAGCAACCTACAGATCTCCTATAATTCACCCCTCCACTTT	CASNLQISYNSPLHF
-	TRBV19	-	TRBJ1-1	TGTGCCAGTAGTGACACACAGGCAAAGAACACTGAAGCTTTCTTT	CASSDTQAKNTEAFF
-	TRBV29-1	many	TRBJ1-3	TGCAGCGTTGAATCGGGGGTTGGCTCTGGAAACACCATATATTTT	CSVESGVGSGNTIYF
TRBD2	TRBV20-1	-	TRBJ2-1	TGCAGTGCCTCCAGGACTAGCCATTACAATGAGCAGTTCTTC	CSASRTSHYNEQFF
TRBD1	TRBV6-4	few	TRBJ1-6	TGTGCCAGCAGTTACGAAACAGGGGGCAGTTCACCCCTCCACTTT	CASSYETGGSSPLHF